This T cell receptor (beta chain) was identified in a study of response to subunit inactivated influenza vaccine. Study-level results: It was suggested by the authors that few new T cells are recruited by each seasonal influenza vaccination.

V was pared by 3 bases and J by 4 bases, with 17 bases between. The CDR3 covers 16 residues. The germline V gene has CDR1 SEHNR and CDR2 FQNEAQ (reference sequence). TCRdb re-analysed the RT-PCR reads in MiXCR, keeping a single row per CDR3 protein. Of around 490,000 distinct CDR3 sequences detected, 7.6% appear once; the ten largest clones hold 13%. For this clonotype: Antigen unknown.

This chain connects TRBV7-9 to TRBJ2-3, with D perhaps assigned TRBD1 or TRBD2 (5 bases each). This clonotype was sampled from a man aged 45 to 70 who received an inactivated influenza vaccine. Material: PBMCs from blood, obtained around 2 years after vaccination. The CDR3 region has the DNA TGTGCCAGCAGCTTGATGGCTCCCGTGGGGGCAGATACGCAGTATTTT. As protein: CASSLMAPVGADTQYF.